This TCR beta chain originates from a study of Ad26.COV2.S vaccination and SARS-CoV-2 variants. Overall study: The Ad26.COV2.S arm of the COV1001 trial was where the donor was placed. The authors gave Ad26.COV2.S intramuscularly, either once or twice 56 days apart. General study results and limits: Vaccine recipients and placebo recipients showed similar non-spike TCR breadth.

On this clone itself: Antigen specificity is unknown.

Data came from immunoSEQ multiplex PCR; TCRdb stores just in-frame clones and leaves some out. Among roughly 390,000 clones, around 85% were seen once, and the ten largest hold roughly 3.2%. Documented treatment: 19 received Ad26.COV2.S at low or high dose, single or two shots; 5 received placebo; per-sample allocation not given. Samples were taken on day 63 after the first vaccine or placebo injection. An 18-55-year-old adult in Boston served as donor. V was clipped by 5 bases and J by 5 bases, with 6 bases between them. This CDR3 contains 11 residues. The chain links TRBV12-3 or TRBV12-4 to TRBJ1-2; D is ambiguous. Sequenced material: peripheral blood, taken in a trial of Ad26.COV2.S vaccine versus placebo. The sequence was obtained from a person between 18 and 60 years old who received the Ad26.COV2.S COVID-19 vaccine or a placebo. This CDR3 reads CASSLTYGYTF. The CDR3 coding sequence is TGTGCCAGCAGTCTGACATATGGCTACACCTTC.